This T cell receptor (beta chain) is drawn from a study of PD-1 blockade in classical Hodgkin lymphoma. Study findings and constraints: The causes of the repertoire differences, possibly disease activity or prior therapy, remain undefined. Complete responders possessed baseline diversity comparable to newly diagnosed patients. With CD4+ cells, TCR diversity rose significantly by C4D1, but not with CD8+ cells.

Notes on this clone: The antigen is not known.

Each of the patients experienced relapse following autologous stem cell transplantation, and their brentuximab vedotin exposure differed. Assay used: immunoSEQ multiplex PCR; TCRdb lists only in-frame clones, some missing. Of approximately 22,000 clones in the sample, roughly four fifths were seen once. The CDR3 consists of 23 residues. The sample here was peripheral blood mononuclear cells (PBMCs), taken before the second cycle of nivolumab. This clonotype originated in a human donor with classical Hodgkin lymphoma. The rearrangement joins TRBV21-1 to TRBJ2-2. TRBV21-1 is a known pseudogene. CDR3: CASSNYGDRSDQHRRTHTGELFF. As DNA, the CDR3 is TGTGCCAGCAGCAATTATGGGGACCGGTCAGACCAGCACCGACGAACTCACACCGGGGAGCTGTTTTTT.